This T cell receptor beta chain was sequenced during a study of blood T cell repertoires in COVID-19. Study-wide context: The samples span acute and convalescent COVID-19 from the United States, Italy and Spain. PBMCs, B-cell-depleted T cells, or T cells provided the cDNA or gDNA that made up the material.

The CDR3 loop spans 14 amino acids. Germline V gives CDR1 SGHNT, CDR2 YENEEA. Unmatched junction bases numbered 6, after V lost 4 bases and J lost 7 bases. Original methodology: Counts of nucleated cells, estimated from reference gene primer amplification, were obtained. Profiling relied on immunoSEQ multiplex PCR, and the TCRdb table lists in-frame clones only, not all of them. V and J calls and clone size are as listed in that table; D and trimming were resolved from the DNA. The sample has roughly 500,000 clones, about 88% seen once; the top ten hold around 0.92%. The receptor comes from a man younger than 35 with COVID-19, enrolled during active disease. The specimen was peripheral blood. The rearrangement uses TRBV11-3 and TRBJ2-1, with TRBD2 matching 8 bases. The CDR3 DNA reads TGTGCCAGCAGCTCGGGGGGGCCTAGAAATGAGCAGTTCTTC. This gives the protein CASSSGGPRNEQFF.